Following are 30 T cell receptor beta chains from one sample sequenced in a study of beta chain features in type 1 diabetes. Expressed TCRB transcripts were sequenced because the isolated RNA had all been reverse transcribed beforehand. Method: immunoSEQ multiplex PCR; TCRdb's copy keeps in-frame clones and lacks some. The data show about 620,000 clones, 15% to 18% seen once. The sequenced sample was naive CD4+ T cells from blood. Receptor source: a young man in good health.

This clone turned up a few times. The CDR3 DNA is TGTGCCAGCAGTTTATTTCGCGGGGGAAACCTACCTGGGGCCAACGTCCTGACTTTC. This gives the protein CASSLFRGGNLPGANVLTF. The chain employs TRBV27 and TRBJ2-6; 7 nucleotides align to TRBD2. Germline-derived CDR1 and CDR2 are MNHEY and SMNVEV (reference sequence). CDR3 length: 19 residues. V dropped 1 base and J dropped 2; count of bases not matched to a gene: 11.

This sequence joins TRBV5-1 and TRBJ2-1; D is unclear. The CDR3 runs to 13 residues. Germline V gene data show CDR1 as SGHRS and CDR2 as YFSETQ. V was cut by 0 bases and J by 5 bases, with 6 bases left in between. In nucleotides, the CDR3 is TGCGCCAGCAGCTTGGCCACTAACAATGAGCAGTTCTTC. Residues: CASSLATNNEQFF. The full variable domain, with the rest looked up from reference TRBV5-1 and TRBJ2-1, is KAGVTQTPRYLIKTRGQQVTLSCSPISGHRSVSWYQQTPGQGLQFLFEYFSETQRNKGNFPGRFSGRQFSNSRSEMNVSTLELGDSALYLCASSLATNNEQFFGPGTRLTVL.

This clone was recorded a few times. The rearrangement joins TRBV4-3 to TRBJ2-3; no definite D call. Between the trimmed V and J ends, which lost 0 bases and 2 bases, there was a span of 9 bases. This CDR3 is 15 amino acids long. Germline V gives CDR1 LGHNA, CDR2 YSLEER. DNA for the CDR3: TGCGCCAGCAGCCAAGATCTTAGGAACACAGATACGCAGTATTTT. Protein product: CASSQDLRNTDTQYF.

This clone was observed a handful of times. The gene calls are TRBV4-1 and TRBJ2-5; 8 positions agree with TRBD1. V shed 5 bases and J 5 bases; nucleotides not matched to a gene: 7. The length of the CDR3 is 14 residues. Germline V gene sequence: CDR1 MGHRA, CDR2 YSYEKL. CDR3 DNA: TGCGCCAGCAGCTCAGGGGGCCATGGGGAGACCCAGTACTTC. Its translation: CASSSGGHGETQYF.

This clone was detected a few times. The genes are TRBV10-3 and TRBJ2-1; 7 bases are shared with TRBD1. Trimming removed 7 bases from V and 0 bases from J; junction bases left unmatched: 3. The CDR3 totals 14 residues. CDR1 and CDR2 from the germline V gene are ENHRY and SYGVKD. CDR3 DNA: TGTGCCATCACCAGGGACAGCTCCTACAATGAGCAGTTCTTC. Amino acid sequence: CAITRDSSYNEQFF.

The genes are TRBV5-1 and TRBJ2-5; TRBD1 aligns across 8 bases. The CDR3 extends over 16 amino acids. V lost 2 bases and J lost 8; bases outside the gene matches: 14. Germline V gives CDR1 SGHRS, CDR2 YFSETQ. CDR3 loop: CASSFPSVTTGVTQYF. DNA for the CDR3: TGCGCCAGCAGCTTTCCCTCCGTGACGACAGGGGTTACCCAGTACTTC.

The V call is TRBV5-1, the J call TRBJ1-2; 9 bases fit TRBD1. Trimming at V came to 0 bases and at J to 9 bases, leaving 9 bases not matched to a gene. The CDR3 covers 15 residues. Germline V gene lookup returns CDR1 SGHRS and CDR2 YFSETQ. The CDR3 DNA reads as TGCGCCAGCAGCTTGGAACACCCGGGACAGGGACGCTACACCTTC. Translating it yields CASSLEHPGQGRYTF.

The gene calls are TRBV4-1 and TRBJ2-1; D call uncertain. The germline gives CDR1 MGHRA, CDR2 YSYEKL. The V end was cut by 2 bases, the J end by 6 bases, with 5 bases between. CDR3 length: 12 residues. The CDR3 region has the DNA TGCGCCAGCAGCCAATTTAGCAATGAGCAGTTCTTC. It specifies CASSQFSNEQFF.

There are a few counts of this clone. This sequence joins TRBV2 and TRBJ1-1, with D maybe TRBD1 (6 bases). Per germline, CDR1 SNHLY and CDR2 FYNNEI. CDR3 length: 13 residues. The ends were cut back, 1 base at V and 8 bases at J, with 11 bases in the middle. CDR3 region: CASSEGQGREAFF. The CDR3, as DNA: TGTGCCAGCAGTGAAGGTCAGGGGCGGGAAGCTTTCTTT. Full variable domain (rest looked up from reference TRBV2 and TRBJ1-1): EPEVTQTPSHQVTQMGQEVILRCVPISNHLYFYWYRQILGQKVEFLVSFYNNEISEKSEIFDDQFSVERPDGSNFTLKIRSTKLEDSAMYFCASSEGQGREAFFGQGTRLTVV.

The chain joins TRBV27 to TRBJ1-2; perhaps TRBD1 as D (6 bases). V gave up 6 bases and J gave up 3 bases, with 11 bases separating them. Germline lookup yields CDR1 MNHEY and CDR2 SMNVEV (reference sequence). CDR3 length equals 13 residues. CDR3 bases: TGTGCCAGCAGACGACAGGCTGACTATGGCTACACCTTC. Its translation is CASRRQADYGYTF.

This clone was seen just once. This chain's CDR3 is CATSRGLMGQGANEQFF. CDR3 bases: TGTGCCACCAGCAGAGGCCTCATGGGACAGGGGGCGAATGAGCAGTTCTTC. V and J are TRBV15 and TRBJ2-1; 12 bases map to TRBD1. The CDR3 consists of 17 residues. In germline, CDR1 is LNHNV, CDR2 YYDKDF (reference sequence). Trimming cost V 1 base and J 7 bases; bases outside gene matches: 8.

This clone has just a few counts. The chain joins TRBV15 to TRBJ2-7; no firm D call. Germline CDR1 and CDR2: LNHNV and YYDKDF (reference sequence). Trimming stripped 1 base from V and 8 bases from J, with 9 bases between. The CDR3 contains 12 residues. In nucleotides, the CDR3 is TGTGCCACCAGCAGAGCCACCAGGCAGCAGTACTTC. It encodes CATSRATRQQYF.

This clone was observed a handful of times. In the same sample, other DNA sequences code for this CDR3. This rearrangement joins TRBV11-3 to TRBJ2-2; D is unresolved. CDR1 is SGHNT, CDR2 YENEEA, per germline. The CDR3 loop spans 11 amino acids. Between the trimmed V and J ends, which lost 6 bases and 4 bases, there was a span of 3 bases. CDR3 bases: TGTGCCAGCAGTGGCACCGGGGAGCTGTTTTTT. Encoded protein: CASSGTGELFF. Filled out from reference TRBV11-3 and TRBJ2-2, the complete variable domain reads EAGVVQSPRYKIIEKKQPVAFWCNPISGHNTLYWYLQNLGQGPELLIRYENEEAVDDSQLPKDRFSAERLKGVDSTLKIQPAELGDSAVYLCASSGTGELFFGEGSRLTVL.

The V gene is TRBV7-3, the J gene TRBJ2-7; D is undetermined. The CDR3 has 14 amino acids. Germline V gene sequence: CDR1 SGHTA, CDR2 FQGTGA. V was clipped by 4 bases and J by 1 base, with 11 bases between them. Here the CDR3 reads CASSSTSGSYEQYF. The CDR3 nucleotides are TGTGCCAGCAGCTCGACGTCAGGTTCCTACGAGCAGTACTTC.

This clone was detected only a few times. DNA of the CDR3: TGTGCCAGCAGCCAGGGACAGGGCTCCTTCTACGAGCAGTACTTC. Translation gives CASSQGQGSFYEQYF. The J gene is TRBJ2-7, the V gene TRBV4-2, with 9 bases identical to TRBD1. In germline, CDR1 is LGHNA, CDR2 YNFKEQ. The CDR3 consists of 15 residues. V lost 3 bases and J lost 3; bases outside the gene matches: 6.

The rearrangement uses TRBV14 and TRBJ2-3; D ambiguous. CDR3 size: 16 residues. CDR1 is SGHDN, CDR2 FVKESK, per germline. V was trimmed by 3 bases and J by 0 bases, leaving 13 bases between them. Here the CDR3 reads CASSHKVPGSTDTQYF. As DNA, the CDR3 is TGTGCCAGCAGCCATAAGGTCCCTGGGAGCACAGATACGCAGTATTTT.

This clone was seen a handful of times. The genes are TRBV18 and TRBJ2-3; D is tentatively TRBD1 or TRBD2 (5 bases each). Trimming stripped 3 bases from V and 1 base from J, with 14 bases between. CDR1 KGHSH and CDR2 LQKENI come from the germline V gene. The CDR3 sequence is 16 residues long. In DNA, the CDR3 is TGTGCCAGCTCACCGAACACCGTGGGGGGCACAGATACGCAGTATTTT. Protein: CASSPNTVGGTDTQYF.

This clone was counted only a few times. Other DNA sequences within the sample encode an identical CDR3. J is TRBJ2-3 and V is TRBV7-2; D call uncertain. The CDR3 sequence is 11 residues long. V lost 5 bases and J lost 4, with 4 bases in between. CDR1 SGHTA and CDR2 FQGNSA come from the germline V gene. The chain's CDR3 is CASSLSDTQYF. The CDR3, as DNA: TGTGCCAGCAGCCTGTCAGATACGCAGTATTTT. The whole variable domain, remainder taken from reference TRBV7-2 and TRBJ2-3, is GAGVSQSPSNKVTEKGKDVELRCDPISGHTALYWYRQSLGQGLEFLIYFQGNSAPDKSGLPSDRFSAERTGGSVSTLTIQRTQQEDSAVYLCASSLSDTQYFGPGTRLTVL.

This clone was observed a handful of times. This chain links TRBV5-6 with TRBJ1-3; D remains unclear. With 4 bases removed from V and 0 bases from J, the gap between germline ends came to 17 bases. Germline V CDR1 and CDR2: SGHDT, YYEEEE. The CDR3 loop spans 17 amino acids. The CDR3: CASSLFGVPSSGNTIYF. CDR3 sequence (DNA): TGTGCCAGCAGCCTTTTTGGGGTCCCGAGCTCTGGAAACACCATATATTTT.

The chain uses TRBV5-1 and TRBJ2-7; possible D gene TRBD1, 7 bases. The CDR3 consists of 14 residues. Trimming cost V 2 bases and J 4 bases, with 13 bases left between them. Germline-derived CDR1 and CDR2 are SGHRS and YFSETQ. Here the CDR3 DNA reads TGCGCCAGCAGCTTCAGGGGGGTCTTTTACGAGCAGTACTTC. It is translated as CASSFRGVFYEQYF. The entire variable domain, with the rest obtained from reference TRBV5-1 and TRBJ2-7, is as follows: KAGVTQTPRYLIKTRGQQVTLSCSPISGHRSVSWYQQTPGQGLQFLFEYFSETQRNKGNFPGRFSGRQFSNSRSEMNVSTLELGDSALYLCASSFRGVFYEQYFGPGTRLTVT.

The chain is built from TRBV7-2 and TRBJ1-5; 7 bases match TRBD1. V was clipped by 5 bases and J by 4 bases; unmatched bases: 8. Looked up from germline, CDR1 is SGHTA and CDR2 is FQGNSA. The CDR3 extends over 15 amino acids. The CDR3 loop reads CASSRQGLANQPQHF. The DNA of the CDR3 is TGTGCCAGCAGCCGACAGGGCCTAGCTAATCAGCCCCAGCATTTT.

The table lists this clone with a few counts. The chain has TRBV2 and TRBJ2-7; TRBD2 might be the D (6 bases). The CDR3 is made up of 15 amino acids. V shed 4 bases and J shed 3 bases, with 16 bases lying between them. CDR1 SNHLY and CDR2 FYNNEI come from the germline V gene. CDR3 nucleotide sequence: TGTGCCAGCAGTGGGCTCCGGGGGAGGAACTACGAGCAGTACTTC. It is translated as CASSGLRGRNYEQYF.

This chain links TRBV7-9 with TRBJ2-3, with D unresolved. CDR3 length: 12 residues. V was trimmed by 5 bases and J by 6 bases, leaving 9 bases between them. The germline CDR1 and CDR2 sequences are SEHNR and FQNEAQ (reference sequence). The CDR3 DNA reads TGTGCCAGCAGCCTAAAGGGTGATACGCAGTATTTT. This translates into CASSLKGDTQYF.

This clone was seen only a few times. The gene calls are TRBV10-3 and TRBJ1-2; D may be TRBD1 (6 bases). Trimming shortened V by 6 bases and J by 8 bases, and 13 bases separated the two germline ends. The germline V gene encodes CDR1 ENHRY and CDR2 SYGVKD. The CDR3 totals 12 residues. As DNA, the CDR3 is TGTGCCATCAGGCAGGGGTTCGGGGGCTACACCTTC. Translation gives CAIRQGFGGYTF.

This clone was observed a few times. The chain has TRBV2 and TRBJ1-4; perhaps TRBD1 as D (5 bases). This CDR3 region has 15 residues. V was shortened by 4 bases and J by 9 bases, with 18 bases between the two germline ends. Germline assignment: CDR1 SNHLY and CDR2 FYNNEI. The DNA for the CDR3 is TGTGCCAGCAGTGCCCGTGGGGGGGTAAGGAAAAAACTGTTTTTT. This codes for CASSARGGVRKKLFF.

This clone was seen a handful of times. The chain joins TRBV9 to TRBJ2-3; 11 bases fit TRBD2. The V and J ends lost 4 bases and 0 bases, in that order; junction bases with no gene match: 7. This CDR3 has 17 residues. The germline V gene encodes CDR1 SGDLS and CDR2 YYNGEE. For the CDR3, the DNA is TGTGCCAGCAGCTCCCCGGGACTAGCGGCTAGCACAGATACGCAGTATTTT. Translated: CASSSPGLAASTDTQYF.

This chain connects TRBV27 to TRBJ2-2; D call uncertain. CDR3 size: 15 residues. Trimming removed 3 bases from V and 7 bases from J, with 15 bases in between. Germline CDR1 reads MNHEY; CDR2 reads SMNVEV (reference sequence). In DNA form, the CDR3 reads TGTGCCAGCAGTTTTTTTCCATTAGCTGACGGGGAGCTGTTTTTT. Translation gives CASSFFPLADGELFF.

This clone came up a few times. The chain couples TRBV7-2 to TRBJ2-7; unclear D gene. This CDR3 is 15 amino acids long. Germline loops: CDR1 SGHTA, CDR2 FQGNSA. Between the trimmed V and J ends, which lost 0 bases and 0 bases, there was a span of 9 bases. The CDR3 loop is CASSLAVASSYEQYF. The CDR3 DNA sequence: TGTGCCAGCAGCTTAGCGGTTGCAAGCTCCTACGAGCAGTACTTC.

The rearrangement links TRBV18 to TRBJ2-3; D is ambiguous. The germline gives CDR1 KGHSH, CDR2 LQKENI. V lost 6 bases and J lost 0, with 16 bases in between. This CDR3 region has 16 residues. The CDR3 sequence is CASSPRLTSSTDTQYF. CDR3 nucleotide sequence: TGTGCCAGCTCTCCTCGACTGACATCTAGCACAGATACGCAGTATTTT.

This chain joins TRBV7-2 and TRBJ1-2, with D perhaps matching TRBD1 (5 bases). Germline V gene lookup returns CDR1 SGHTA and CDR2 FQGNSA. The CDR3 is made up of 15 amino acids. Trimming left V 5 bases short and J 2 bases short, with 15 bases between. CDR3 protein: CASSPPQVSNYGYTF. The CDR3 DNA reads as TGTGCCAGCAGCCCCCCACAGGTGTCCAACTATGGCTACACCTTC. Variable domain in full (rest from reference TRBV7-2 and TRBJ1-2): GAGVSQSPSNKVTEKGKDVELRCDPISGHTALYWYRQSLGQGLEFLIYFQGNSAPDKSGLPSDRFSAERTGGSVSTLTIQRTQQEDSAVYLCASSPPQVSNYGYTFGSGTRLTVV.